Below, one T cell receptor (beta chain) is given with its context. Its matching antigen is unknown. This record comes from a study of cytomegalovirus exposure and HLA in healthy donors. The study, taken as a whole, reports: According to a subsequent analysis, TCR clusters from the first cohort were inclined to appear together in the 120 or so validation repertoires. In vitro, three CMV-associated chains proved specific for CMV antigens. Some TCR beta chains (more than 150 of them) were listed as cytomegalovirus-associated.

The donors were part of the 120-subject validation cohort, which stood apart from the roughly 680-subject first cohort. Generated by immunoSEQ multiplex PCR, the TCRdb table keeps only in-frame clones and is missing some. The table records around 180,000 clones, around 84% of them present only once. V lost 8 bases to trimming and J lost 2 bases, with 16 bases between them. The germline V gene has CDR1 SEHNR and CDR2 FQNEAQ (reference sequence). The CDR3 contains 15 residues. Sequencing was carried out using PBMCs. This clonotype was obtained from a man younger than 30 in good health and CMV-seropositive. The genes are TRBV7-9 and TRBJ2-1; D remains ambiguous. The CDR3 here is CASQTSLETYNEQFF. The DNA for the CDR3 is TGTGCCAGCCAGACTTCATTAGAGACCTACAATGAGCAGTTCTTC. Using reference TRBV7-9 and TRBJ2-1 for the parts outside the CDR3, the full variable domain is DTGVSQNPRHKITKRGQNVTFRCDPISEHNRLYWYRQTLGQGPEFLTYFQNEAQLEKSRLLSDRFSAERPKGSFSTLEIQRTEQGDSAMYLCASQTSLETYNEQFFGPGTRLTVL.